The 27 T cell receptor beta chains reported below all come from one sample, sequenced in a study of shared clonotypes between healthy human individuals. Generated by immunoSEQ multiplex PCR, the TCRdb table keeps only in-frame clones and is missing some. The sample records 2 million to 2.5 million clones, 80% to 95% being singletons. Sequences were obtained from naive CD4+ T cells from PBMCs. Subset noted: CD45RA+ positively selected. These receptors originate from a man between 18 and 29 years old in good health. Some clones in this sample may be carry-over from other donors' samples.

Concerning this clone itself: Other DNA sequences of this sample code for an identical CDR3. The chain couples TRBV7-3 to TRBJ2-2, with no clear D. Germline CDR1 and CDR2: SGHTA and FQGTGA. The CDR3 is 12 residues long. V lost 6 bases, J lost 2 bases, and 4 bases lay in between. The CDR3 region has the DNA TGTGCCAGCAGGGAAAACACCGGGGAGCTGTTTTTT. It encodes CASRENTGELFF. Full variable domain (rest looked up from reference TRBV7-3 and TRBJ2-2): GAGVSQTPSNKVTEKGKYVELRCDPISGHTALYWYRQSLGQGPEFLIYFQGTGAADDSGLPNDRFFAVRPEGSVSTLKIQRTERGDSAVYLCASRENTGELFFGEGSRLTVL.

This chain uses TRBV4-3 with TRBJ1-2, with a possible D match to TRBD1 (6 bases). Germline V lookup: CDR1 LGHNA, CDR2 YSLEER. The V end lost 3 bases, the J end lost 6 bases, and 14 bases lay between the germline ends. The CDR3 contains 14 residues. Here the CDR3 reads CASSHTGRGNGYTF. The CDR3 DNA reads TGCGCCAGCAGCCATACAGGGCGCGGAAATGGCTACACCTTC.

This chain links TRBV27 with TRBJ2-7; no definite D call. V lost 2 bases and J 5 bases, leaving 13 bases between the germline ends. The V gene's germline CDR1 is MNHEY and CDR2 SMNVEV (reference sequence). This CDR3 is built from 14 residues. The CDR3 DNA reads TGTGCCAGCAGTTTAAGGACCGCCTTGGACGAGCAGTACTTC. Residues: CASSLRTALDEQYF.

J is TRBJ2-7 and V is TRBV11-1; the D call may be TRBD1 or TRBD2 (5 bases each). There are 15 residues in the CDR3. Trimming stripped 2 bases from V and 3 bases from J, with 14 bases between. In germline, CDR1 is SGHAT, CDR2 FQDESV (reference sequence). The CDR3 DNA sequence: TGTGCCAGCAGCTTATCGGGACCTCCGGTCTACGAGCAGTACTTC. Amino acids: CASSLSGPPVYEQYF.

The chain links TRBV5-1 to TRBJ1-5; D is perhaps TRBD1 (5 bases). Trimming pared 0 bases from V and 6 bases from J, leaving 13 bases between. This CDR3 comprises 15 residues. Germline CDR1 SGHRS, CDR2 YFSETQ. The CDR3 DNA reads TGCGCCAGCAGCTTGGCTTCGGGGGGGTCTCAGCCCCAGCATTTT. It encodes CASSLASGGSQPQHF.

Remarks on this clone: Additional DNA sequences in this sample encode the identical CDR3. V gene TRBV28 combines with J gene TRBJ1-3; tentatively, D is TRBD1 (5 bases). V shed 10 bases and J shed 1 base, with 8 bases lying between them. The CDR3 extends over 12 amino acids. Germline CDR1 and CDR2: MDHEN and SYDVKM. CDR3 loop: CATGGSGNTIYF. The CDR3 DNA reads TGTGCCACCGGGGGTTCTGGAAACACCATATATTTT.

This clone was picked up a small number of times. V usage is TRBV7-3 and J usage is TRBJ1-2; D remains ambiguous. CDR3 length equals 13 residues. Trimming took off 3 bases at V and 4 bases at J, with 9 bases between the two ends. CDR1 and CDR2 (germline): SGHTA, FQGTGA. CDR3: CASSFTSAYGYTF. CDR3 coding DNA: TGTGCCAGCAGCTTCACCAGCGCCTATGGCTACACCTTC.

V gene TRBV5-1 combines with J gene TRBJ2-7; D might be TRBD2 (6 bases). The germline V and J ends were trimmed by 3 bases and 0 bases, with 22 bases remaining between them. The CDR3 loop spans 18 amino acids. Germline V gene data show CDR1 as SGHRS and CDR2 as YFSETQ. As DNA, the CDR3 is TGCGCCAGCAGCTCCGGGCGCGCGGGATTACCATCCTCCTACGAGCAGTACTTC. Translating it yields CASSSGRAGLPSSYEQYF.

The chain uses TRBV30 and TRBJ2-3; TRBD2 matches at 7 bases. V shed 5 bases and J 0 bases; nucleotides not matched to a gene: 2. CDR1 is GTSNPN and CDR2 is SVGIG in the germline V gene (reference sequence). This CDR3 has 13 amino acids. This CDR3 reads CAWCSGSTDTQYF. The CDR3 nucleotides read TGTGCCTGGTGTAGCGGGAGCACAGATACGCAGTATTTT. Complete variable domain (other parts from reference TRBV30 and TRBJ2-3): SQTIHQWPATLVQPVGSPLSLECTVEGTSNPNLYWYRQAAGRGLQLLFYSVGIGQISSEVPQNLSASRPQDRQFILSSKKLLLSDSGFYLCAWCSGSTDTQYFGPGTRLTVL.

A note on this clone: Different DNA sequences within this sample yield the same CDR3. The chain links TRBV6-1 to TRBJ1-5; no clear D gene. The CDR3 contains 14 residues. Trimming cost V 1 base and J 1 base, with 5 bases left between them. CDR1 and CDR2 (germline): MNHNS, SASEGT. Here the CDR3 reads CASSEGNSNQPQHF. In DNA, the CDR3 is TGTGCCAGCAGTGAAGGCAACAGCAATCAGCCCCAGCATTTT.

This clone was detected a few times. The chain links TRBV6-1 to TRBJ1-3; D gene unclear. The CDR3 spans 14 residues. With 6 bases removed from V and 0 bases from J, the gap between germline ends came to 9 bases. Germline V lookup: CDR1 MNHNS, CDR2 SASEGT. In DNA, the CDR3 is TGTGCCAGCAGAGTGGGTCTCTCTGGAAACACCATATATTTT. It translates to CASRVGLSGNTIYF.

This chain uses TRBV6-5 with TRBJ2-3; 10 positions match TRBD2. Germline values: CDR1 MNHEY, CDR2 SVGAGI. This CDR3 has 15 residues. V gave up 5 bases and J gave up 4 bases; unmatched junction bases: 6. CDR3 nucleotide sequence: TGTGCCAGCAGTCCAATAGCGGGAGGTCCAGATACGCAGTATTTT. Translated: CASSPIAGGPDTQYF.

The V and J genes are TRBV7-9 and TRBJ2-7; weak D call: TRBD1 (5 bases). V was clipped by 2 bases and J by 2 bases, with 10 bases between them. The germline gives CDR1 SEHNR, CDR2 FQNEAQ (reference sequence). The CDR3 spans 14 residues. CDR3 bases: TGTGCCAGCAGCTTACTCCAGGGTCCCTACGAGCAGTACTTC. This translates into CASSLLQGPYEQYF.

Turning to this clone: Different DNA sequences within this sample yield the same CDR3. The chain has TRBV30 and TRBJ1-5; no definite D call. Germline CDR1 and CDR2: GTSNPN and SVGIG (reference sequence). Trimming cost V 0 bases and J 6 bases, with 9 bases left between them. This CDR3 has 13 amino acids. CDR3: CAWSVLGSQPQHF. Here the CDR3 DNA reads TGTGCCTGGAGTGTACTGGGGAGTCAGCCCCAGCATTTT.

The chain links TRBV28 to TRBJ1-2, with 8 positions matching TRBD1. V was pared by 5 bases and J by 4 bases, with 12 bases of the junction left unmatched. Germline V gene lookup returns CDR1 MDHEN and CDR2 SYDVKM. This CDR3 has 16 residues. The CDR3 loop is CASSGTGGGRGYGYTF. The CDR3 coding sequence is TGTGCCAGCAGTGGGACAGGAGGGGGTAGGGGCTATGGCTACACCTTC.

The chain is built from TRBV5-4 and TRBJ2-5; 8 bases fit TRBD2. Germline V CDR1 and CDR2: SGHNT, YYREEE (reference sequence). With 4 bases clipped from V and 3 bases from J, the junction kept 5 bases outside the gene matches. The CDR3 consists of 14 residues. CDR3 nucleotides: TGTGCCAGCAGCCTCTCAGCGGGAGAAGAGACCCAGTACTTC. Translating it yields CASSLSAGEETQYF.

The chain carries TRBV5-1 and TRBJ1-2; D is possibly TRBD1 (5 bases). Germline-derived CDR1 and CDR2 are SGHRS and YFSETQ. CDR3 size: 13 residues. V was cut by 5 bases and J by 8 bases, with 16 bases left in between. The DNA for the CDR3 is TGCGCCAGCAGTTTGCCAGGGACGGAGGGCTACACCTTC. Its protein product is CASSLPGTEGYTF.

About this clone itself: Other nucleotide sequences in the sample specify the same CDR3. The V call is TRBV5-1, the J call TRBJ2-2; TRBD1 matches at 7 bases. CDR1 SGHRS and CDR2 YFSETQ come from the germline V gene. The CDR3 totals 15 residues. The V gene end was trimmed by 2 bases and the J gene end by 0 bases; junction bases not matched to a gene: 1. This CDR3 is CASSLGTANTGELFF. The CDR3, as DNA: TGCGCCAGCAGCTTAGGGACAGCGAACACCGGGGAGCTGTTTTTT.

The rearrangement links TRBV9 to TRBJ2-7; D gene uncertain. This CDR3 has 17 residues. Trimming left V 3 bases short and J 0 bases short, with 19 bases between. Germline lookup yields CDR1 SGDLS and CDR2 YYNGEE. The CDR3, as DNA: TGTGCCAGCAGCGCGGAGCCCCACGCGGCCCTCTCCTACGAGCAGTACTTC. Translated, it gives CASSAEPHAALSYEQYF.

The chain couples TRBV30 to TRBJ2-1; 9 bases align to TRBD2. Germline assignment: CDR1 GTSNPN and CDR2 SVGIG (reference sequence). This CDR3 spans 15 amino acids. Losses at the gene ends were 2 bases for V and 6 bases for J; bases not matched to a gene: 8. The CDR3: CAWSFMSGGSNEQFF. CDR3 in DNA: TGTGCCTGGAGTTTCATGAGCGGGGGGTCCAATGAGCAGTTCTTC.

The gene calls are TRBV21-1 and TRBJ2-7; TRBD1 is the table's D call and was not checked against the DNA. TRBV21-1 represents a pseudogene. The CDR3 has 16 amino acids. CDR3 loop: CASSILQGAGSEVQYF. In nucleotides, the CDR3 is TGTGCCAGCAGCATCCTTCAGGGGGCTGGTTCCGAGGTGCAGTACTTC.

For this clone: Other nucleotide sequences from this sample produce the same CDR3. DNA for the CDR3: TGTGCCAGCAGCTTAGCGACAGCATCCTCTGGAAACACCATATATTTT. It is translated as CASSLATASSGNTIYF. The rearrangement links TRBV7-9 to TRBJ1-3; tentative D call: TRBD1 (5 bases). The germline V and J ends were trimmed by 0 bases and 0 bases, with 9 bases remaining between them. CDR3 size: 16 residues. The germline CDR1 and CDR2 sequences are SEHNR and FQNEAQ (reference sequence).

The chain employs TRBV7-8 and TRBJ1-5; tentative D call: TRBD1 (5 bases). Germline V gene sequence: CDR1 SGHVS, CDR2 FQNEAQ. Between the trimmed V and J ends, which lost 4 bases and 0 bases, there was a span of 13 bases. This CDR3 contains 16 residues. The CDR3 sequence: CASSSYQTASNQPQHF. In nucleotides, the CDR3 is TGTGCCAGCAGCTCCTACCAGACAGCTAGCAATCAGCCCCAGCATTTT.

This clone was recorded a few times. V and J are TRBV19 and TRBJ1-1, with D tentatively TRBD1 (6 bases). V was clipped by 4 bases and J by 3 bases, with 12 bases between them. The germline CDR1 and CDR2 sequences are LNHDA and SQIVND (reference sequence). The CDR3 consists of 14 residues. CDR3 nucleotide sequence: TGTGCCAGTAGTAACGGGGGCGCGGACACTGAAGCTTTCTTT. It is translated as CASSNGGADTEAFF.

This sequence joins TRBV7-9 and TRBJ2-5; the D gene is possibly TRBD1 (6 bases). The CDR3 contains 14 residues. Trimming cost V 6 bases and J 4 bases, with 15 bases left between them. In germline, CDR1 is SEHNR, CDR2 FQNEAQ (reference sequence). CDR3 bases: TGTGCCAGCAGTAGGGGGTCTGTCCCAGAGACCCAGTACTTC. Translated, it gives CASSRGSVPETQYF.

This chain links TRBV7-3 with TRBJ2-3; maybe TRBD2 (6 bases). CDR3 size: 14 residues. Trimming removed 2 bases from V and 2 bases from J, with 8 bases in between. Germline assignment: CDR1 SGHTA and CDR2 FQGTGA. CDR3 protein: CASSLELATDTQYF. As DNA, the CDR3 is TGTGCCAGCAGCTTAGAACTAGCCACAGATACGCAGTATTTT.

The genes are TRBV5-1 and TRBJ1-4; 9 nucleotides line up with TRBD1. The CDR3 has 18 amino acids. The germline gives CDR1 SGHRS, CDR2 YFSETQ. With V trimmed by 0 bases and J by 3 bases, 9 bases remained unmatched. CDR3 loop: CASSLGLQGAQANEKLFF. CDR3 DNA sequence: TGCGCCAGCAGCTTGGGTTTACAGGGGGCGCAGGCTAATGAAAAACTGTTTTTT.